These 22 T cell receptor beta chains share one sample of origin, sequenced in a study of T cell clonality in common variable immunodeficiency. Libraries were prepared by immunoSEQ multiplex PCR; TCRdb keeps only in-frame clonotypes and omits some of them. The record shows roughly 42,000 clones for this sample, with no singletons present. The material sequenced was peripheral blood mononuclear cells. These receptors came from a person aged 18 to 75 in good health.

Ten or more counts support this clone. With the read ending 3 residues before the CDR3 end, the germline J gene is used to fill in that end. The genes are TRBV2 and TRBJ1-2; 8 bases agree with TRBD1. Trimming took 7 bases from V and 4 from J; bases not matched to a gene: 8. The CDR3 totals 14 residues. Germline V gene data show CDR1 as SNHLY and CDR2 as FYNNEI. CDR3 sequence reads: CASNGQGLGYGYTF. The part of the CDR3 DNA that was read is TGTGCCAGCAATGGACAGGGCTTGGGCTATGGC.

Ten or more counts support this clone. The sequence runs out 3 residues before the end of the CDR3; the remainder is reconstructed from the germline J gene. V gene TRBV12-3 or TRBV12-4 combines with J gene TRBJ1-1; D gene unclear. Trimming removed 6 bases from V and 1 base from J, with 6 bases in between. The CDR3 is 12 residues long. The CDR3 loop reads CASSQRNTEAFF. Partial CDR3 DNA: TGTGCCAGCAGCCAGAGGAACACTGAA.

Regarding this clone: From the germline J gene comes the end of the CDR3, since the read stops 3 residues before it. The rearrangement joins TRBV2 to TRBJ1-5; unclear D gene. From germline, CDR1 is SNHLY and CDR2 FYNNEI. V dropped 2 bases and J dropped 5 bases, with 7 bases sitting between them. The CDR3 is 13 residues long. The CDR3 is CASSEYFYQPQHF. The covered CDR3 bases are TGTGCCAGCAGTGAATACTTCTATCAGCCC.

This clone was seen many times. The CDR3 end is not reached by the read, which stops 3 residues before it; the germline J gene fills it in. The chain is built from TRBV5-1 and TRBJ1-2, with 9 bases aligning to TRBD1. Germline lookup yields CDR1 SGHRS and CDR2 YFSETQ. With V trimmed by 0 bases and J by 5 bases, 11 bases remained unmatched. The CDR3 length is 17 residues. CDR3 DNA, as far as it was read: TGCGCCAGCAGCTTGGTTACCGCGGGACAGGGTTTGTATGGC. This codes for CASSLVTAGQGLYG. The entire CDR3 reads CASSLVTAGQGLYGYTF.

As to this clone: A read error is possible here, since a much larger clone lies one base away. The read ends 3 residues early relative to the CDR3; the germline J gene fills the gap. Other DNA sequences in the same sample also yield this CDR3. This chain uses TRBV7-8 with TRBJ1-3; D is possibly TRBD1 (5 bases). CDR1 and CDR2 from the germline V gene are SGHVS and FQNEAQ. This CDR3 region has 17 residues. The CDR3 bases that were read are TGTGCCAGCAGCGTTTCGACCGCAGGGAACTCTGGAAACACG. It translates to CASSVSTAGNSGNT. The full CDR3 is CASSVSTAGNSGNTIYF.

The table lists this clone with a few counts. The CDR3 reads CAWSRDYRTDTQYF. The CDR3 DNA, read in part, is TGTGCCTGGAGTCGGGACTACCGCACAGATACG. The chain employs TRBV30 and TRBJ2-3; 7 nucleotides line up with TRBD2. The read ends 3 residues shy of where the CDR3 ends; the end is completed using the germline J gene. CDR3 length: 14 amino acids. Looked up from germline, CDR1 is GTSNPN and CDR2 is SVGIG (reference sequence). V lost 2 bases, J lost 1 base, and 3 bases stayed unmatched.

As to this clone: The CDR3 end falls 3 residues outside the read, so it is completed with the germline J gene. The genes are TRBV20-1 and TRBJ2-7; TRBD1 matches at 8 bases. Germline V gene data show CDR1 as DFQATT and CDR2 as SNEGSKA (reference sequence). The CDR3 is 14 residues long. V lost 6 bases, J lost 6 bases, and 13 bases stayed unmatched. The CDR3 is CSAKNEDREIEQYF. The covered CDR3 bases are TGCAGTGCGAAGAACGAGGACAGGGAGATCGAG.

This clone was picked up a small number of times. The CDR3 end is not reached by the read, which stops 3 residues before it; the germline J gene fills it in. This chain connects TRBV18 to TRBJ1-3; perhaps TRBD1 as D (5 bases). The germline CDR1 and CDR2 sequences are KGHSH and LQKENI. V shed 3 bases and J shed 0 bases, with 27 bases lying between them. The CDR3 loop spans 21 amino acids. The CDR3 loop reads CASSPEDMGVVRPNSGNTIYF. CDR3 DNA, as far as it was read: TGTGCCAGCTCACCGGAGGACATGGGTGTGGTGAGGCCAAACTCTGGAAACACC.

In this sample, this clone turned up a few times. The CDR3 goes on 3 residues after the read ends, and that part is filled in from the germline J gene. The chain employs TRBV6-1 and TRBJ2-7, with D maybe TRBD2 (7 bases). The CDR3 has 15 amino acids. Germline V gene sequence: CDR1 MNHNS, CDR2 SASEGT. V was clipped by 1 base and J by 4 bases, with 14 bases between them. The DNA read from the CDR3 is TGTGCCAGCAGTGAAGGATGGGGGGGCGGTTACGAG. The encoded protein is CASSEGWGGGYE. The CDR3 as a whole reads CASSEGWGGGYEQYF.

This clone was counted at least ten times. The read halts 3 residues ahead of the CDR3 end, with the missing end drawn from the germline J gene. V gene TRBV7-6 combines with J gene TRBJ2-7, with TRBD2 identical over 9 bases. The CDR3 sequence is 15 residues long. Germline V gene sequence: CDR1 SGHVS, CDR2 FNYEAQ. With 3 bases clipped from V and 5 bases from J, the junction kept 8 bases outside the gene matches. The sequenced part of the CDR3 DNA is TGTGCCAGCAGCTTGCGGCTAGCGGGACAGAACGAG. It translates to CASSLRLAGQNE. The entire CDR3 reads CASSLRLAGQNEQYF.

Notes on this clone: The CDR3 is cut off 3 residues early in the read; its end comes from the germline J gene. The chain employs TRBV19 and TRBJ2-1; D is ambiguous. Trimming removed 6 bases from V and 7 bases from J, with 7 bases in between. The CDR3 loop spans 11 amino acids. In germline, CDR1 is LNHDA, CDR2 SQIVND (reference sequence). The CDR3 spells CASSRVNEQFF. The sequenced CDR3 bases are TGTGCCAGTAGCCGCGTGAATGAG. The full variable domain, rest sourced from reference TRBV19 and TRBJ2-1, is DGGITQSPKYLFRKEGQNVTLSCEQNLNHDAMYWYRQDPGQGLRLIYYSQIVNDFQKGDIAEGYSVSREKKESFPLTVTSAQKNPTAFYLCASSRVNEQFFGPGTRLTVL.

This clone was found many times. Coverage ceases 3 residues before the CDR3 finishes, and the germline J gene fills in the end. The chain couples TRBV5-1 to TRBJ2-7; possible D gene TRBD2, 6 bases. Trimming took off 7 bases at V and 3 bases at J, with 20 bases between the two ends. The CDR3 covers 15 residues. The germline V gene has CDR1 SGHRS and CDR2 YFSETQ. The covered CDR3 bases are TGCGCCAGCTCCTCTAGGGCGGGGACGATCTACGAG. It specifies CASSSRAGTIYE. The full CDR3 sequence reads CASSSRAGTIYEQYF.

This clone was detected ten times or more. The CDR3 end is not reached by the read, which stops 3 residues before it; the germline J gene fills it in. V is TRBV7-6 and J is TRBJ1-5; perhaps TRBD1 as D (6 bases). Germline loops: CDR1 SGHVS, CDR2 FNYEAQ. There are 16 residues in the CDR3. V lost 0 bases, J lost 3 bases, and 12 bases lay in between. CDR3 loop: CASSLAPGANNQPQHF. CDR3 DNA, as far as it was read: TGTGCCAGCAGCTTAGCGCCAGGGGCCAACAATCAGCCC. The full variable domain, its missing parts supplied by reference TRBV7-6 and TRBJ1-5, is GAGVSQSPRYKVTKRGQDVALRCDPISGHVSLYWYRQALGQGPEFLTYFNYEAQQDKSGLPNDRFSAERPEGSISTLTIQRTEQRDSAMYRCASSLAPGANNQPQHFGDGTRLSIL.

This clone was found many times. CDR3 loop: CSVEDRDTGTSGGDEQFF. CDR3 DNA, as far as it was read: TGCAGCGTTGAAGATCGGGACACGGGGACTAGCGGAGGGGATGAG. This chain connects TRBV29-1 to TRBJ2-1; 11 bases are shared with TRBD2. The read is 3 residues too short to cover the CDR3 end, so that end is filled in from the germline J gene. CDR3 length equals 18 residues. With 0 bases clipped from V and 8 bases from J, the junction kept 15 bases outside the gene matches. CDR1 SQVTM and CDR2 ANQGSEA come from the germline V gene.

This clone was found many times. The CDR3 end falls 3 residues outside the read, so it is completed with the germline J gene. The J gene is TRBJ1-5, the V gene TRBV20-1; D not certain. Looked up from germline, CDR1 is DFQATT and CDR2 is SNEGSKA (reference sequence). The CDR3 is 14 amino acids. V shed 3 bases and J shed 3 bases, with 12 bases lying between them. CDR3 DNA (partial): TGCAGTGCTAGGGAGCTAGCTAACAATCAGCCC. Residues: CSARELANNQP. The whole CDR3 is CSARELANNQPQHF.

This clone has only a few counts. Read data end 3 residues before the CDR3 end; the end is taken from the germline J gene. The chain carries TRBV7-6 and TRBJ1-2, with a weak D call TRBD1 (6 bases). Germline-derived CDR1 and CDR2 are SGHVS and FNYEAQ. CDR3 size: 17 residues. CDR3 DNA (partial): TGTGCCAGCAGCCCCTGGACTAGCGGGGGGGCCCACAATGAC. Its translation is CASSPWTSGGAHND. The whole CDR3 reads CASSPWTSGGAHNDYTF.

The table lists this clone with a few counts. The DNA ends 3 residues before the CDR3 does, and the rest of the CDR3 is filled in from the germline J gene. The chain combines TRBV30 with TRBJ1-2, with TRBD1 identical over 8 bases. The V and J ends lost 5 bases and 1 base, in that order; junction bases with no gene match: 3. This CDR3 comprises 13 residues. Germline CDR1 and CDR2: GTSNPN and SVGIG (reference sequence). The sequenced CDR3 bases are TGTGCCTGGGGGGGACAGGATAACTATGGC. Protein: CAWGGQDNYG. The full CDR3 protein is CAWGGQDNYGYTF.

About this clone: The read terminates 3 residues before the CDR3 end, so the remaining end is supplied by the germline J gene. The J gene is TRBJ2-3, the V gene TRBV11-2, with D possibly matching TRBD1 (5 bases). Germline V gene lookup returns CDR1 SGHAT and CDR2 FQNNGV. This CDR3 region has 13 residues. The CDR3 is CASSLDSGSTQYF. The part of the CDR3 DNA that was read is TGTGCCAGCAGCTTAGACTCAGGGTCAACG.

This clone came up many times. The read ends 3 residues early relative to the CDR3; the germline J gene fills the gap. The rearrangement links TRBV5-1 to TRBJ1-5; 8 bases are a match to TRBD1. The length of the CDR3 is 14 residues. Trimming cost V 4 bases and J 6 bases; bases outside gene matches: 6. Germline CDR1 and CDR2: SGHRS and YFSETQ. CDR3 DNA, as far as it was read: TGCGCCAGCAGCAAGGCAGGGGGCATTCAGCCC. It codes for CASSKAGGIQP. In full, the CDR3 reads CASSKAGGIQPQHF.

This clone was found many times. The sequence runs out 3 residues before the end of the CDR3; the remainder is reconstructed from the germline J gene. This chain joins TRBV5-1 and TRBJ1-1; D is undetermined. V lost 3 bases, J lost 3 bases, and 12 bases lay in between. Looked up from germline, CDR1 is SGHRS and CDR2 is YFSETQ. This CDR3 is built from 14 residues. Here the CDR3 reads CASSSYGRDTEAFF. CDR3 DNA, as far as it was read: TGCGCCAGCAGCTCCTATGGAAGGGACACTGAA.

This clone was counted at least ten times. The CDR3 region is CAWSISLDTGELFF. Partial CDR3 DNA: TGTGCCTGGAGTATATCCCTCGACACCGGGGAG. This chain uses TRBV30 with TRBJ2-2; no firm D call. Read data end 3 residues before the CDR3 end; the end is taken from the germline J gene. V was pared by 2 bases and J by 3 bases, with 10 bases between. Per germline, CDR1 GTSNPN and CDR2 SVGIG (reference sequence). This CDR3 has 14 amino acids. The whole variable domain, remainder taken from reference TRBV30 and TRBJ2-2, is SQTIHQWPATLVQPVGSPLSLECTVEGTSNPNLYWYRQAAGRGLQLLFYSVGIGQISSEVPQNLSASRPQDRQFILSSKKLLLSDSGFYLCAWSISLDTGELFFGEGSRLTVL.

The sample holds many counts of this clone. The missing CDR3 end, 3 residues past where the read stops, is filled in from the germline J gene. The V call is TRBV20-1, the J call TRBJ2-7; TRBD2 matches 11 bases. Germline V gene data show CDR1 as DFQATT and CDR2 as SNEGSKA (reference sequence). The CDR3 totals 15 residues. After removal of 3 bases from V and 0 bases from J, the junction contained 4 bases not matched to a gene. The CDR3 region is CSASALAGVSYEQYF. CDR3 DNA, as far as it was read: TGCAGTGCTAGCGCACTAGCGGGGGTCTCCTACGAG.